Shown below are 26 T cell receptor beta chains from a single sample sequenced in a study of PD-1 blockade in mismatch repair-deficient tumors. Method: immunoSEQ multiplex PCR; TCRdb's copy keeps in-frame clones and lacks some. This table has over 75,000 clones, more than 65% appearing once. The starting material was peripheral blood, obtained 12 weeks after starting pembrolizumab. These receptors originate from an adult with mismatch repair-deficient cancer.

This sequence joins TRBV5-5 and TRBJ2-7, with D possibly TRBD1 on 5 matching bases. The germline gives CDR1 SGHKS, CDR2 YYEKEE (reference sequence). The CDR3 has 15 residues. Trimming removed 0 bases at V and 7 bases at J, with 17 bases between. CDR3 sequence reads: CASSLDAEDMREQYF. CDR3 in DNA: TGTGCCAGCAGCTTGGACGCAGAGGACATGCGGGAGCAGTACTTC.

As concerns this clone: This sample also contains other DNA sequences that code for the same CDR3. The chain carries TRBV20-1 and TRBJ1-1; D remains ambiguous. Germline V gives CDR1 DFQATT, CDR2 SNEGSKA (reference sequence). With 3 bases removed from V and 7 bases from J, the gap between germline ends came to 9 bases. The CDR3 runs 11 residues. This chain's CDR3 is CSARRTGEAFF. The CDR3 nucleotides read TGCAGTGCTAGGAGGACGGGTGAAGCTTTCTTT.

The gene calls are TRBV7-8 and TRBJ2-5, with 7 bases lining up with TRBD2. Gene TRBJ2-7 matches the end of the DNA better, so the J call may be wrong. The CDR3 consists of 14 residues. Germline CDR1 and CDR2: SGHVS and FQNEAQ. The CDR3 DNA reads as TGTGCCAGCAGCTTAAGCGGGAAGGCCTACGAGCAGTACTTC. Translated: CASSLSGKAYEQYF.

This clone has just a few counts. CDR3 residues: CASSTGQGYSNQPQHF. DNA for the CDR3: TGTGCCAGCAGCACGGGACAGGGGTATAGCAATCAGCCCCAGCATTTT. This chain links TRBV5-6 with TRBJ1-5; 10 nucleotides agree with TRBD1. The CDR3 sequence is 16 residues long. The ends lost 4 bases at V and 0 bases at J; junction bases unmatched: 4. From germline, CDR1 is SGHDT and CDR2 YYEEEE.

This chain links TRBV5-6 with TRBJ2-5; the D gene is possibly TRBD1 (6 bases). The germline V and J ends were trimmed by 0 bases and 5 bases, with 11 bases remaining between them. Germline V gene lookup returns CDR1 SGHDT and CDR2 YYEEEE. The CDR3 covers 14 residues. The CDR3 region is CASSLGGRGETQYF. The CDR3, as DNA: TGTGCCAGCAGCTTGGGGGGGCGCGGGGAGACCCAGTACTTC.

The chain combines TRBV5-4 with TRBJ1-1; D remains unclear. Germline assignment: CDR1 SGHNT and CDR2 YYREEE (reference sequence). The CDR3 has 14 amino acids. Between the trimmed V and J ends, which lost 1 base and 0 bases, there was a span of 7 bases. CDR3 in DNA: TGTGCCAGCAGCTTGACAGTCATGAACACTGAAGCTTTCTTT. Protein sequence: CASSLTVMNTEAFF. Looking up the rest from reference TRBV5-4 and TRBJ1-1 gives the full variable domain: ETGVTQSPTHLIKTRGQQVTLRCSSQSGHNTVSWYQQALGQGPQFIFQYYREEENGRGNFPPRFSGLQFPNYSSELNVNALELDDSALYLCASSLTVMNTEAFFGQGTRLTVV.

The chain uses TRBV5-1 and TRBJ1-4; TRBD1 aligns across 9 bases. V dropped 0 bases and J dropped 7; count of bases not matched to a gene: 1. The CDR3 runs to 14 residues. Germline CDR1 and CDR2: SGHRS and YFSETQ. The CDR3 sequence: CASSLGTGVEKLFF. The CDR3 coding sequence is TGCGCCAGCAGCTTGGGGACAGGGGTTGAAAAACTGTTTTTT.

This chain joins TRBV5-1 and TRBJ2-5; unclear D gene. Germline assignment: CDR1 SGHRS and CDR2 YFSETQ. The length of the CDR3 is 15 residues. V lost 1 base and J 1 base, leaving 11 bases between the germline ends. The CDR3 loop reads CASSLIQATQETQYF. The CDR3 nucleotides are TGCGCCAGCAGCTTGATCCAGGCCACCCAAGAGACCCAGTACTTC.

This chain connects TRBV18 to TRBJ2-7, with 13 bases aligning to TRBD2. Germline V gene sequence: CDR1 KGHSH, CDR2 LQKENI. Losses at the gene ends were 6 bases for V and 3 bases for J; bases not matched to a gene: 26. CDR3 length: 22 amino acids. CDR3 sequence (DNA): TGTGCCAGCTCTTCCGGCGGGTCGACTAGCGGGAGGATACTCTCTCCTGTCTACGAGCAGTACTTC. Translated, it gives CASSSGGSTSGRILSPVYEQYF.

Note on this clone: Other DNA variants within this sample encode the same CDR3. V gene TRBV7-2 combines with J gene TRBJ2-7, with 14 bases matching TRBD2. This CDR3 is built from 13 residues. The germline CDR1 and CDR2 sequences are SGHTA and FQGNSA. V lost 9 bases and J lost 5; bases outside the gene matches: 3. In DNA form, the CDR3 reads TGTGCCAGTCGACTAGCGGGAGGGAACGAGCAGTACTTC. Protein: CASRLAGGNEQYF. Full variable domain (missing parts from reference TRBV7-2 and TRBJ2-7): GAGVSQSPSNKVTEKGKDVELRCDPISGHTALYWYRQSLGQGLEFLIYFQGNSAPDKSGLPSDRFSAERTGGSVSTLTIQRTQQEDSAVYLCASRLAGGNEQYFGPGTRLTVT.

The chain is built from TRBV4-2 and TRBJ2-5, with TRBD1 as a possible D gene (5 bases). The CDR3 runs 13 residues. Germline assignment: CDR1 LGHNA and CDR2 YNFKEQ. Trimming took 4 bases from V and 2 from J, leaving 8 bases between them. In DNA form, the CDR3 reads TGTGCCAGCAGCCGCAGGGAACAAGAGACCCAGTACTTC. Protein product: CASSRREQETQYF.

CDR3 region: CASSSRVGYEQYF. In DNA form, the CDR3 reads TGTGCCAGCAGCTCCCGGGTGGGATACGAGCAGTACTTC. The J gene is TRBJ2-7, the V gene TRBV7-2; D remains ambiguous. Looked up from germline, CDR1 is SGHTA and CDR2 is FQGNSA. Trimming took 4 bases from V and 4 from J, leaving 11 bases between them. The CDR3 covers 13 residues.

This rearrangement joins TRBV13 to TRBJ2-7; D ambiguous. Germline V gives CDR1 PRHDT, CDR2 FYEKMQ (reference sequence). The CDR3 sequence is 12 residues long. The ends were cut back, 3 bases at V and 0 bases at J, with 3 bases in the middle. The CDR3 DNA follows: TGTGCCAGCAGCTTTGACTCCTACGAGCAGTACTTC. This codes for CASSFDSYEQYF.

The J gene is TRBJ2-5, the V gene TRBV11-3; D is perhaps TRBD1 or TRBD2 (5 bases each). The V gene lost 1 base and the J gene lost 4 bases, with 10 bases spanning the gap. The CDR3 consists of 14 residues. Germline assignment: CDR1 SGHNT and CDR2 YENEEA. CDR3 amino acids: CASSLARDRETQYF. For the CDR3, the DNA is TGTGCCAGCAGCTTAGCTCGGGACCGAGAGACCCAGTACTTC.

The J gene is TRBJ2-5, the V gene TRBV6-1; D perhaps matches TRBD2 (5 bases). The better agreement between TRBJ2-7 and the DNA end casts doubt on the J call. Germline V gene data show CDR1 as MNHNS and CDR2 as SASEGT. CDR3 length: 15 residues. CDR3 nucleotides: TGTGCCAGCACGAATAGGCCGGGGTTCCCCTACGAGCAGTACTTC. Translated, it gives CASTNRPGFPYEQYF.

The chain joins TRBV5-4 to TRBJ1-1; the match to TRBD1 covers 10 bases. The CDR3 is 17 amino acids. In germline, CDR1 is SGHNT, CDR2 YYREEE (reference sequence). The junction had 5 bases not matched to a gene; V was cut back by 0 bases and J by 0 bases. The CDR3 loop is CASSLGQGAAMNTEAFF. CDR3 nucleotide sequence: TGTGCCAGCAGCTTGGGACAGGGGGCTGCCATGAACACTGAAGCTTTCTTT.

The rearrangement links TRBV13 to TRBJ2-3, with D possibly being TRBD2 (6 bases). This CDR3 spans 15 amino acids. V was shortened by 0 bases and J by 4 bases, with 11 bases between the two germline ends. Germline-derived CDR1 and CDR2 are PRHDT and FYEKMQ (reference sequence). CDR3 nucleotide sequence: TGTGCCAGCAGCTTAGGCGGCAGGGAGGCAGATACGCAGTATTTT. The encoded protein is CASSLGGREADTQYF.

The rearrangement joins TRBV7-3 to TRBJ1-4, with D hard to call. This CDR3 has 14 amino acids. Trimming shortened V by 5 bases and J by 7 bases, and 14 bases separated the two germline ends. Germline CDR1 SGHTA, CDR2 FQGTGA. The CDR3 bases are TGTGCCAGCAGCACCTTCGTTGGAAGTGAAAAACTGTTTTTT. Protein sequence: CASSTFVGSEKLFF.

This chain connects TRBV29-1 to TRBJ2-5, with D perhaps TRBD1 (6 bases). CDR1 and CDR2 (germline): SQVTM, ANQGSEA. The CDR3 totals 14 residues. V lost 5 bases to trimming and J lost 2 bases, with 15 bases between them. The CDR3 reads CSVKAGALQETQYF. Written as DNA, the CDR3 is TGCAGCGTTAAGGCAGGGGCGTTACAAGAGACCCAGTACTTC.

The rearrangement links TRBV11-3 to TRBJ2-1; either TRBD1 or TRBD2 may supply D (6 bases each). The V end lost 3 bases, the J end lost 2 bases, and 8 bases lay between the germline ends. The length of the CDR3 is 14 residues. Germline CDR1 reads SGHNT; CDR2 reads YENEEA. CDR3 protein: CASSFRGPYNEQFF. The CDR3 coding sequence is TGTGCCAGCAGCTTCCGGGGGCCCTACAATGAGCAGTTCTTC. Variable domain in full (rest from reference TRBV11-3 and TRBJ2-1): EAGVVQSPRYKIIEKKQPVAFWCNPISGHNTLYWYLQNLGQGPELLIRYENEEAVDDSQLPKDRFSAERLKGVDSTLKIQPAELGDSAVYLCASSFRGPYNEQFFGPGTRLTVL.

Only one count was recorded for this clone. This chain joins TRBV7-2 and TRBJ1-2, with D possibly TRBD1 on 5 matching bases. The CDR3 spans 15 residues. Between the trimmed V and J ends, which lost 1 base and 7 bases, there was a span of 16 bases. Germline lookup yields CDR1 SGHTA and CDR2 FQGNSA. The CDR3 reads CASSLGVSGWRGYTF. The CDR3 DNA follows: TGTGCCAGCAGCTTAGGGGTATCAGGGTGGCGTGGCTACACCTTC.

The rearrangement links TRBV6-6 to TRBJ2-5; tentatively, D is TRBD1 (6 bases). The germline gives CDR1 MNHNY, CDR2 SVGAGI (reference sequence). Trimming removed 2 bases from V and 5 bases from J, with 18 bases in between. The CDR3 length is 16 residues. The DNA for the CDR3 is TGTGCCAGCAGTTACCGCGGGCAGGGGTTAAGGGAGACCCAGTACTTC. This gives the protein CASSYRGQGLRETQYF.

The chain uses TRBV28 and TRBJ2-3; a possible D gene is TRBD2 (5 bases). Looked up from germline, CDR1 is MDHEN and CDR2 is SYDVKM. V was trimmed by 8 bases and J by 0 bases, leaving 21 bases between them. The CDR3 is made up of 17 amino acids. CDR3 nucleotide sequence: TGTGCCAGCCCTCCCCTTTCGGGGTGGGGAAGCACAGATACGCAGTATTTT. This gives the protein CASPPLSGWGSTDTQYF. Full variable domain (outside the CDR3, taken from reference TRBV28 and TRBJ2-3): DVKVTQSSRYLVKRTGEKVFLECVQDMDHENMFWYRQDPGLGLRLIYFSYDVKMKEKGDIPEGYSVSREKKERFSLILESASTNQTSMYLCASPPLSGWGSTDTQYFGPGTRLTVL.

J is TRBJ2-1 and V is TRBV7-9; tentatively, D is TRBD2 (6 bases). V gave up 1 base and J gave up 4 bases, with 11 bases separating them. CDR1 and CDR2 (germline): SEHNR, FQNEAQ (reference sequence). This CDR3 spans 15 amino acids. The CDR3 DNA follows: TGTGCCAGCAGCTTAGGGTCAGGGACTTACAATGAGCAGTTCTTC. This translates into CASSLGSGTYNEQFF.

The chain recombines TRBV5-4 with TRBJ2-7; no clear D gene. Germline V gene data show CDR1 as SGHNT and CDR2 as YYREEE (reference sequence). The CDR3 is 13 amino acids. The V end was cut by 4 bases, the J end by 3 bases, with 11 bases between. CDR3: CASSPSEFYEQYF. The CDR3 nucleotides read TGTGCCAGCAGCCCGTCCGAATTCTACGAGCAGTACTTC.

The table lists this clone with many counts. The gene calls are TRBV14 and TRBJ2-7; the D gene is possibly TRBD2 (5 bases). CDR3 length: 14 residues. The germline V gene encodes CDR1 SGHDN and CDR2 FVKESK. Trimming stripped 4 bases from V and 3 bases from J, with 13 bases between. Written as DNA, the CDR3 is TGTGCCAGCAGCCCGGCGGGCGGCGGCTACGAGCAGTACTTC. The encoded protein is CASSPAGGGYEQYF.